The entry that follows covers one T cell receptor beta chain sequence. What it binds is unknown. The CDR3 consists of 15 residues. Per the germline V gene, CDR1 is LNHDA and CDR2 is SQIVND (reference sequence). V dropped 4 bases and J dropped 2 bases, with 14 bases sitting between them. Sequencing was performed with immunoSEQ multiplex PCR; in TCRdb, only in-frame clones are kept and a portion is missing. This table has around 87,000 clones, around 87% appearing once. The data derive from a study of T cell responses to AZD1222 COVID-19 vaccine. Regarding the study as a whole: White British ancestry dominated among donors, who included more females, and clonal diversity was possibly underestimated. Spike-specific TCR breadth and depth were elevated following two AZD1222 doses.

The rearrangement uses TRBV19 and TRBJ1-2, with D unclear. This material consisted of peripheral blood, taken 28 days after the second AZD1222 dose. This receptor was taken from an adult who received the AZD1222 COVID-19 vaccine. CDR3 amino acids: CASSTTAARNYGYTF. Written as DNA, the CDR3 is TGTGCCAGTAGTACAACGGCCGCGAGGAACTATGGCTACACCTTC.